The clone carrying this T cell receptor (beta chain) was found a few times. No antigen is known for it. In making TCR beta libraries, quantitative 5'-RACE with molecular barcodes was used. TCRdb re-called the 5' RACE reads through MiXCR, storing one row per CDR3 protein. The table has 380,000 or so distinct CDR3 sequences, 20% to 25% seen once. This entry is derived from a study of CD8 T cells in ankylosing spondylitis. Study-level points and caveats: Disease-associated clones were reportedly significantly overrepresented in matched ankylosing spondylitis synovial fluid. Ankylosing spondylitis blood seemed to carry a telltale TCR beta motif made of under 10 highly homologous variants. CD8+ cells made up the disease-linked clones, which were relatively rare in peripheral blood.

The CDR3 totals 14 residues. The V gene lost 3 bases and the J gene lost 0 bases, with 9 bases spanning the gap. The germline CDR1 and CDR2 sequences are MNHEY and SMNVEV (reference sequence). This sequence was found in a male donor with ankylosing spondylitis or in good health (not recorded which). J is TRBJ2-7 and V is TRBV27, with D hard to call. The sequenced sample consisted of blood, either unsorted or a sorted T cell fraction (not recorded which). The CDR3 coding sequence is TGTGCCAGCAGTTTTGGTCAGAGCTCCTACGAGCAGTACTTC. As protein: CASSFGQSSYEQYF.